The 9 T cell receptor beta chains given below trace back to one sample, sequenced in a study of T cell clones after liver transplantation. Using immunoSEQ multiplex PCR, the repertoire was profiled, and TCRdb retains in-frame clones only, with some absent. This sample carries some 70,000 clones, roughly nine tenths of them seen once, and the ten largest clones take 2.7%. This specimen consisted of CD4+ T cells from blood, obtained before liver transplant. The origin of the receptors is a human donor who received a liver transplant.

This chain joins TRBV27 and TRBJ2-6, with D unresolved. V lost 2 bases and J 1 base, leaving 9 bases between the germline ends. The germline V gene has CDR1 MNHEY and CDR2 SMNVEV (reference sequence). This CDR3 comprises 16 residues. CDR3 protein: CASSLVRSSGANVLTF. The CDR3 DNA reads TGTGCCAGCAGTTTAGTCAGGTCTTCTGGGGCCAACGTCCTGACTTTC.

V gene TRBV19 combines with J gene TRBJ2-2; a weak D match, TRBD2 (6 bases). The CDR3 sequence is 13 residues long. Trimming took off 5 bases at V and 5 bases at J, with 9 bases between the two ends. Germline V gene lookup returns CDR1 LNHDA and CDR2 SQIVND (reference sequence). The CDR3, as DNA: TGTGCCAGTAGTTCCGGGGGTACCGGGGAGCTGTTTTTT. It specifies CASSSGGTGELFF.

This clone is a singleton in its sample. The rearrangement uses TRBV27 and TRBJ2-7; 9 nucleotides agree with TRBD1. The V gene's germline CDR1 is MNHEY and CDR2 SMNVEV (reference sequence). V dropped 3 bases and J dropped 1; count of bases not matched to a gene: 4. CDR3 length: 15 amino acids. CDR3 sequence reads: CASSFGDRASYEQYF. The CDR3 DNA follows: TGTGCCAGCAGTTTCGGGGACAGGGCGTCCTACGAGCAGTACTTC.

J is TRBJ2-2 and V is TRBV18; weak D call: TRBD2 (5 bases). CDR1 is KGHSH and CDR2 is LQKENI in the germline V gene. The CDR3 sequence is 17 residues long. V gave up 3 bases and J gave up 0 bases, with 14 bases separating them. The CDR3 nucleotides read TGTGCCAGCTCACCTATTTCCGGGAACTCGAACACCGGGGAGCTGTTTTTT. It yields the protein CASSPISGNSNTGELFF.

The J gene is TRBJ2-7, the V gene TRBV6-1; 7 bases are a match to TRBD1. J lost 2 bases, V lost 4 bases, and 5 bases had no gene match. Germline V gives CDR1 MNHNS, CDR2 SASEGT. The CDR3 contains 14 residues. CDR3 sequence: CASSGFQGAYEQYF. CDR3 coding DNA: TGTGCCAGCAGTGGGTTCCAGGGGGCCTACGAGCAGTACTTC.

V usage is TRBV14 and J usage is TRBJ2-1; D is unclear. Germline V gene lookup returns CDR1 SGHDN and CDR2 FVKESK. The CDR3 totals 15 residues. The V end lost 4 bases, the J end lost 6 bases, and 16 bases lay between the germline ends. In nucleotides, the CDR3 is TGTGCCAGCAGCCCCCTCCCAAGAATTGGCAATGAGCAGTTCTTC. Encoded protein: CASSPLPRIGNEQFF.

The chain carries TRBV7-8 and TRBJ1-2, with 7 positions matching TRBD1. The germline gives CDR1 SGHVS, CDR2 FQNEAQ. The CDR3 extends over 17 amino acids. V was pared by 6 bases and J by 7 bases, with 20 bases of the junction left unmatched. DNA of the CDR3: TGTGCCAGCAGTAAATCTCCGGGACAGAGCCCTTCGGGTGGCTACACCTTC. Protein: CASSKSPGQSPSGGYTF.

This clone was detected only once. The gene calls are TRBV27 and TRBJ2-3; perhaps TRBD2 as D (5 bases). The germline V gene has CDR1 MNHEY and CDR2 SMNVEV (reference sequence). V gave up 2 bases and J gave up 7 bases, with 13 bases separating them. There are 14 residues in the CDR3. The CDR3 reads CASSLERQRNTQYF. The CDR3 DNA reads as TGTGCCAGCAGTTTAGAGCGGCAAAGGAATACGCAGTATTTT.

The chain employs TRBV6-5 and TRBJ2-4; D might be TRBD2 (5 bases). Deletions cut 2 bases from V and 3 bases from J, with 14 bases between. CDR3 length: 16 amino acids. CDR1 is MNHEY, CDR2 SVGAGI, per germline. CDR3 bases: TGTGCCAGCAGTTACCTGGGTGTCGGGGTCAAAAACATTCAGTACTTC. It codes for CASSYLGVGVKNIQYF.